This is a list of T cell receptor beta chains from one sample in a study of blood T cell repertoires in COVID-19. Assay used: immunoSEQ multiplex PCR; TCRdb lists only in-frame clones, some missing. The sample holds about 350,000 clones, roughly 90% seen once. Sequenced input: peripheral blood. Every receptor here comes from a woman between 70 and 85 years old with COVID-19, enrolled during active disease. Both conserved end residues are part of each CDR3. D genes are given only for firm matches. Where a row states a size, it is once, few, many or the class of an expanded clone; other rows omit it.

>TRBD2|NA|TRBV5-1|TRBJ2-7
TGCGCCAGCAGCTTTGGAACTAGCGGTTACGAGCAGTACTTC
CASSFGTSGYEQYF
>TRBD1|NA|TRBV18|TRBJ1-5
TGTGCCAGCTCCCCCGGGACAGGCAATCAGCCCCAGCATTTT
CASSPGTGNQPQHF
>NA|NA|TRBV27|TRBJ1-2
TGTGCCAGCAGTTTAACGGTCTTCGGTGGCTACACCTTC
CASSLTVFGGYTF
>TRBD2|NA|TRBV27|TRBJ2-1
TGTGCCAGCAGTTTATTATGGAGTGCGGGGGGGCCCAATGAGCAGTTCTTC
CASSLLWSAGGPNEQFF
>NA|NA|TRBV5-1|TRBJ1-2
TGCGCCAGCTCGGACAGTTCCCTTGGCTATGGCTACACCTTC
CASSDSSLGYGYTF
>NA|once|TRBV30|TRBJ1-5
TGTGCCTGGAGCCAAGTTAACGGGGATCAGCCCCAGCATTTT
CAWSQVNGDQPQHF
>NA|NA|TRBV23-1|TRBJ1-5
TGCGCCAGCAGGAGACCAAAGACACCAACGCTCAATCAGCCCCAGCATTTT
CASRRPKTPTLNQPQHF
>TRBD1|NA|TRBV4-1|TRBJ1-2
TGCGCCAGCAGCCAAGCCACAGGGGGCGGGGATGGCTACACCTTC
CASSQATGGGDGYTF
>NA|NA|TRBV29-1|TRBJ2-3
TGCAGCGTGCCCCTAGGAGGGTCCACAGATACGCAGTATTTT
CSVPLGGSTDTQYF
>NA|NA|TRBV4-3|TRBJ2-7
TGCGCCAGCAGCCAAGGACGGGGTCCCTACGAGCAGTACTTC
CASSQGRGPYEQYF
>NA|few|TRBV28|TRBJ1-5
TGTGCCAGCAGTTTCGGTCAGCCCCAGCATTTT
CASSFGQPQHF
>TRBD1|NA|TRBV7-2|TRBJ1-2
TGTGCCAGCAGCAGACAGGGGGGCGGCTACACCTTC
CASSRQGGGYTF
>TRBD1|NA|TRBV7-9|TRBJ1-6
TGTGCCAGCAGCTTAGCTGACAGGGGGAATTCACCCCTCCACTTT
CASSLADRGNSPLHF
>NA|NA|TRBV12-3/TRBV12-4|TRBJ2-7
TGTGCCAGCAATTCAGCGGCCGAGCAGTACTTC
CASNSAAEQYF
>TRBD1|NA|TRBV7-6|TRBJ1-5
TGTGCCAGCAGCTTATGGGGGACAGGAATTAGCAATCAGCCCCAGCATTTT
CASSLWGTGISNQPQHF
>NA|NA|TRBV6-5|TRBJ2-7
TGTGCCAGCAGTTACTTGCGGGGAAGCTCCTACGAGCAGTACTTC
CASSYLRGSSYEQYF
>NA|once|TRBV21-1|TRBJ2-6
TGTGCCAGCAGCAATGGACTTAACTCTGGGGCCAACGTCCTGACTTTC
CASSNGLNSGANVLTF
>NA|NA|TRBV7-2|TRBJ2-3
TGTGCCAGCAGCTTTATGGCGGGGGCCAGCACAGATACGCAGTATTTT
CASSFMAGASTDTQYF
>NA|few|TRBV11-3|TRBJ2-3
TGTGCCAGCAGCTTAGGCGCCTTCTCCCACACAGATACGCAGTATTTT
CASSLGAFSHTDTQYF
>NA|NA|TRBV4-1|TRBJ1-2
TGCGCCAGCAGCCAAGTTGATGGAAGGGAGAATGGCTACACCTTC
CASSQVDGRENGYTF
>TRBD1|NA|TRBV29-1|TRBJ2-7
TGCAGCGTGGAACAGGGGGCAGGGTGGGAGCAGTACTTC
CSVEQGAGWEQYF
>NA|NA|TRBV9|TRBJ2-3
TGTGCCAGCAGCCCAGAGGAGGGTCACCACACAGATACGCAGTATTTT
CASSPEEGHHTDTQYF
>TRBD1|NA|TRBV6-5|TRBJ1-1
TGTGCCAGCGGAAAACAGGGGGCACCAACTGAAGCTTTCTTT
CASGKQGAPTEAFF
>TRBD1|once|TRBV9|TRBJ1-2
TGTGCCAGCAGCGTAGCTTTAGGGGGCAGAGGCTACACCTTC
CASSVALGGRGYTF
>TRBD2|NA|TRBV28|TRBJ2-3
TGTGCCAGCAGTCCTACCCTACTAGCGGGGGACGAGTTGGATACGCAGTATTTT
CASSPTLLAGDELDTQYF
>TRBD1|NA|TRBV24-1|TRBJ1-1
TGTGCCACCACGACAGGGGGCACTGAAGCTTTCTTT
CATTTGGTEAFF
>TRBD1|NA|TRBV2|TRBJ1-6
TGTGCCAGCAGGGACAGGGCAGCCACCAATTCACCCCTCCACTTT
CASRDRAATNSPLHF
>NA|NA|TRBV19|TRBJ2-7
TGTGCCAGTAGTATAACACTACGCTCCTACGAGCAGTACTTC
CASSITLRSYEQYF